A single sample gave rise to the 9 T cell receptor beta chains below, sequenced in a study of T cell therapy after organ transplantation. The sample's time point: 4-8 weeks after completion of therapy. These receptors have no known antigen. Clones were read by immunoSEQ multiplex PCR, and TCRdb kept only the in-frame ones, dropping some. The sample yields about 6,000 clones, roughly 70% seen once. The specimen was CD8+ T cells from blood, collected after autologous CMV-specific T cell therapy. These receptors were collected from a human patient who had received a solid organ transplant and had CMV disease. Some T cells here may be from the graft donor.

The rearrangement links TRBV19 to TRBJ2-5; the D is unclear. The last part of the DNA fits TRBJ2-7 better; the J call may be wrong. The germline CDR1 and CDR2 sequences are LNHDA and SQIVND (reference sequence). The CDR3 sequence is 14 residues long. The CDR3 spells CASRATTSSYEQYF. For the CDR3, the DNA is TGTGCCAGTAGGGCGACAACGAGCTCCTACGAGCAGTACTTC.

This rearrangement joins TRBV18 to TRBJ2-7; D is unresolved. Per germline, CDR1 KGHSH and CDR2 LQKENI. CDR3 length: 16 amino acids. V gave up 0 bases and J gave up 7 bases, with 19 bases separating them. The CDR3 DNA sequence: TGTGCCAGCTCACCACCCGACGCCGGCCCTGTCCAGGAGCAGTACTTC. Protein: CASSPPDAGPVQEQYF.

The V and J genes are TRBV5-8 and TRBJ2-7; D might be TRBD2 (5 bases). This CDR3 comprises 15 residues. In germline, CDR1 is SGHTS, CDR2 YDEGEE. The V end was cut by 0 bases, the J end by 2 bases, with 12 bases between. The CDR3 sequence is CASSLAIGGPYEQYF. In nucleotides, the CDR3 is TGTGCCAGCAGCTTGGCCATCGGAGGTCCCTACGAGCAGTACTTC.

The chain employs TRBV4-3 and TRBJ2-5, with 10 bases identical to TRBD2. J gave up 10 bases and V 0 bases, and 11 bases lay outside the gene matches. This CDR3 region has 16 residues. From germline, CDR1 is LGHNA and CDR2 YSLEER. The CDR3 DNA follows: TGCGCCAGCAGCCAAGATAGGGCTAGCGGGAGTTTGGTCCAGTACTTC. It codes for CASSQDRASGSLVQYF.

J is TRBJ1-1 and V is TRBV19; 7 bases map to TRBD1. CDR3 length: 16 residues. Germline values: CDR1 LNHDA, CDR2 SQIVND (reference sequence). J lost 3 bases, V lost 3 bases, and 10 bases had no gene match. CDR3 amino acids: CASSIFHGTEYTEAFF. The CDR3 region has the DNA TGTGCCAGTAGTATCTTCCACGGGACAGAATACACTGAAGCTTTCTTT.

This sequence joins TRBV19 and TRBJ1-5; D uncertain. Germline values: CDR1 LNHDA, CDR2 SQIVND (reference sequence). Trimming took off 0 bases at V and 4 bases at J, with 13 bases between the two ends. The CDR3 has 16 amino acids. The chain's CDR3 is CASSIEHSDFNQPQHF. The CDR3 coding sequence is TGTGCCAGTAGTATAGAGCACAGCGACTTTAATCAGCCCCAGCATTTT.

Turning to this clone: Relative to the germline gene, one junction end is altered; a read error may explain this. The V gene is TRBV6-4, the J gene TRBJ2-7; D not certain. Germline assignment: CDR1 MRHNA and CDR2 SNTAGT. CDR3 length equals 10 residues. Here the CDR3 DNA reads TGTGCCAGCAGAACGATAAGAAGGGACTTC. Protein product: CASRTIRRDF.

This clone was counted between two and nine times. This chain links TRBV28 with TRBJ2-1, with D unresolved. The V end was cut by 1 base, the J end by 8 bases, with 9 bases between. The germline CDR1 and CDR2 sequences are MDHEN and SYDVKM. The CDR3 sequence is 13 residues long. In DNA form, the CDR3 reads TGTGCCAGCAGTTTATCCTACATCGATGAGCAGTTCTTC. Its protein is CASSLSYIDEQFF.

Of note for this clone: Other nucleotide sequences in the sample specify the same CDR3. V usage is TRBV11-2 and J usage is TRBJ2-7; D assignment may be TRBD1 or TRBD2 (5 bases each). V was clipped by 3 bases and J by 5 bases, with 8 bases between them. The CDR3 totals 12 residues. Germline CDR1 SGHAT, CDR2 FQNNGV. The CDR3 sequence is CASSFRGDEQYF. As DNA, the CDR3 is TGTGCCAGCAGCTTTAGAGGGGACGAGCAGTACTTC.